This T cell receptor beta chain was recorded in a study of cytomegalovirus exposure and HLA in healthy donors. This CDR3 spans 13 amino acids. In germline, CDR1 is LNHDA, CDR2 SQIVND (reference sequence). V shed 7 bases and J shed 2 bases, with 11 bases lying between them. Both 60 Vbeta primers and 13 Jbeta primers went into the PCR. TCRdb's copy holds only in-frame clones and misses some; the assay was immunoSEQ multiplex PCR. The table has roughly 150,000 clones, around 78% seen once; the top ten hold 1.6%. The clonotype was recovered from a young woman in good health and CMV-seronegative. This chain uses TRBV19 with TRBJ1-2; tentative D call: TRBD1 (6 bases). The sample taken for sequencing was PBMCs. CDR3 amino acids: CASTVDRNYGYTF. The CDR3 DNA reads as TGTGCCAGTACCGTGGACAGAAACTATGGCTACACCTTC.